This T cell receptor beta chain was recorded in a study of glioma-infiltrating T cells. General study points: Very few CDR3 sequences were shared between tissue and blood. Non-neoplastic patients had below-expected tissue-blood divergence, while all gliomas exceeded expectation.

TCR alpha and beta CDR3 regions were amplified from RNA using iRepertoire nested multiplex PCR. From the multiplex PCR reads, TCRdb called clonotypes with MiXCR, one entry per CDR3 protein. Here the sample spans about 110,000 distinct CDR3 sequences, 20% to 25% being singletons. A single count supports this clonotype. Its antigen remains unknown. This may arise from a read error, as a much more abundant clone is one base away. The length of the CDR3 is 13 residues. Germline values: CDR1 SGHDN, CDR2 FVKESK. Material for sequencing was glioma tissue, nonneoplastic brain tissue, or PBMCs (not recorded which). This rearrangement joins TRBV14 to TRBJ1-3; D not certain. The clonotype originates from a human donor with low-grade glioma or glioblastoma, undergoing nonglioma brain surgery, or in good health (not recorded which). For the CDR3, the DNA is TGTGCCAGCAGAGCAAGCTCTGGAGACACCATATATTTT. It specifies CASRASSGDTIYF.